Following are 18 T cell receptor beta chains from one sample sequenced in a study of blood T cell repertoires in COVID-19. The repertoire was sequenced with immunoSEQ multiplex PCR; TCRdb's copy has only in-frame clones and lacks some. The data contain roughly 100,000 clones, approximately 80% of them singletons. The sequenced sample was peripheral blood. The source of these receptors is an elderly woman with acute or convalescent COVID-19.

CDR3 residues: CASSSENYGYTF. The DNA of the CDR3 is TGCGCCAGCAGCTCCGAGAACTATGGCTACACCTTC. The rearrangement joins TRBV5-1 to TRBJ1-2; no clear D gene. This CDR3 region has 12 residues. V lost 3 bases, J lost 2 bases, and 5 bases lay in between. Germline assignment: CDR1 SGHRS and CDR2 YFSETQ.

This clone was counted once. The CDR3 DNA follows: TGTGCCAGCAGCTTTGACAGTTCCTCCTACGAGCAGTACTTC. Translating it yields CASSFDSSSYEQYF. V usage is TRBV5-4 and J usage is TRBJ2-7; D is perhaps TRBD1 (5 bases). Trimming left V 2 bases short and J 0 bases short, with 9 bases between. The germline gives CDR1 SGHNT, CDR2 YYREEE (reference sequence). The CDR3 spans 14 residues.

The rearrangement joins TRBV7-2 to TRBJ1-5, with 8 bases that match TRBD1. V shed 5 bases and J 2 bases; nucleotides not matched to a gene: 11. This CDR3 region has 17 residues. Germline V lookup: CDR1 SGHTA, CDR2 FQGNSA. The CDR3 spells CASSRGPTGVGNQPQHF. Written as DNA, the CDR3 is TGTGCCAGCAGCCGGGGCCCGACAGGGGTGGGCAATCAGCCCCAGCATTTT.

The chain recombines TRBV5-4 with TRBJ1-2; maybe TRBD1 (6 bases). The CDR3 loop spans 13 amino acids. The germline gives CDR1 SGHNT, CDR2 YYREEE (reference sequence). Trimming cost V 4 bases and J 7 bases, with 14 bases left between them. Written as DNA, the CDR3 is TGTGCCAGCAGCCTGCGGACAGATCGTGGCTACACCTTC. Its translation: CASSLRTDRGYTF.

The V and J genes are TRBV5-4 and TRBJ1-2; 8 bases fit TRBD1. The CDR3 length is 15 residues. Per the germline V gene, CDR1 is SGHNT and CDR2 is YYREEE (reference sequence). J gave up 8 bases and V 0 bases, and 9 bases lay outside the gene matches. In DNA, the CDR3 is TGTGCCAGCAGCTTGGAGGCGGGACAGGCTGACGGCTACACCTTC. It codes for CASSLEAGQADGYTF.

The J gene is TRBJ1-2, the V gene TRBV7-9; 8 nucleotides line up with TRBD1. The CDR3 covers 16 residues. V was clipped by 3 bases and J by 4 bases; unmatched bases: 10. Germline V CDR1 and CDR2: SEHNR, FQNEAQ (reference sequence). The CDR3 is CASSLSTGGGSYGYTF. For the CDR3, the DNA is TGTGCCAGCAGCTTGTCAACAGGGGGTGGCAGCTATGGCTACACCTTC.

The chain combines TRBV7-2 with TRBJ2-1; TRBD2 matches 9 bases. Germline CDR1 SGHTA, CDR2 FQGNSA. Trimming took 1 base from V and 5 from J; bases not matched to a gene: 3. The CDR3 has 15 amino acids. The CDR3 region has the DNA TGTGCCAGCAGCTTAGGGGGACTAGCCCACAATGAGCAGTTCTTC. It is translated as CASSLGGLAHNEQFF.

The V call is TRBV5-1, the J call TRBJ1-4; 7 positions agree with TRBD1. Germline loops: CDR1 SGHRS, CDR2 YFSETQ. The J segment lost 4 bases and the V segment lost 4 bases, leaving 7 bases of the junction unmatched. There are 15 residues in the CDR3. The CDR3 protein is CASSNPGQINEKLFF. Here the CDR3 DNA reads TGCGCCAGCAGCAACCCGGGACAGATTAATGAAAAACTGTTTTTT.

CDR3 protein: CASSPRTGGRTDTQYF. CDR3 sequence (DNA): TGTGCCAGTAGCCCTCGGACAGGGGGCCGGACAGATACGCAGTATTTT. This chain uses TRBV19 with TRBJ2-3; 11 nucleotides align to TRBD1. With V trimmed by 6 bases and J by 3 bases, 8 bases remained unmatched. CDR3 length equals 16 residues. Germline-derived CDR1 and CDR2 are LNHDA and SQIVND (reference sequence).

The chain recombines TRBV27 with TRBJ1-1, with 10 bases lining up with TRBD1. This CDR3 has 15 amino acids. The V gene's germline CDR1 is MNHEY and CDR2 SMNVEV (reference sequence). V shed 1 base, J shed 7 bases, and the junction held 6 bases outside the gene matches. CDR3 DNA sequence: TGTGCCAGCAGTTTATACGGGACAGGGGTTTATGAAGCTTTCTTT. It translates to CASSLYGTGVYEAFF.

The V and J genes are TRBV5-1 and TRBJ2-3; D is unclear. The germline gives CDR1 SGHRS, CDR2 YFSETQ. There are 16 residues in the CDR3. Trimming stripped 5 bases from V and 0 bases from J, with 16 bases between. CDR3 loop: CASRGSVYSSTDTQYF. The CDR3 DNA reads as TGCGCCAGCAGGGGCAGTGTCTATTCTAGCACAGATACGCAGTATTTT.

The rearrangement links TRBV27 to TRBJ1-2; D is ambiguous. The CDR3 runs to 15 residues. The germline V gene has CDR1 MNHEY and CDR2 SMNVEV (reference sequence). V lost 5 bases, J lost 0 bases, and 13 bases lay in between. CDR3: CASSPVFRSNYGYTF. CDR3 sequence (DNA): TGTGCCAGCAGTCCCGTTTTCCGTTCTAACTATGGCTACACCTTC.

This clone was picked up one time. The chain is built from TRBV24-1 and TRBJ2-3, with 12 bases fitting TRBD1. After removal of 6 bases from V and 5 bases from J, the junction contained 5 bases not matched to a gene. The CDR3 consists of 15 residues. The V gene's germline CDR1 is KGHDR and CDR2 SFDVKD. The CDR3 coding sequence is TGTGCCACCAGTAGGGGACAGGGGGCCGTAGATACGCAGTATTTT. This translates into CATSRGQGAVDTQYF.

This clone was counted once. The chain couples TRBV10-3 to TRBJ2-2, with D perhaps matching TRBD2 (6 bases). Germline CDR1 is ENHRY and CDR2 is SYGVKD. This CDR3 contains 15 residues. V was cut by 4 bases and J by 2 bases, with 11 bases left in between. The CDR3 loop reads CAISGDSGNTGELFF. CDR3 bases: TGTGCCATCAGTGGTGATAGCGGAAACACCGGGGAGCTGTTTTTT.

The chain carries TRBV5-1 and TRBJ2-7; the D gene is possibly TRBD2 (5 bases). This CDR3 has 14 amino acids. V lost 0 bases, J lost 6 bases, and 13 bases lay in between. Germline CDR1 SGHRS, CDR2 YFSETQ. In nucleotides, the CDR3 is TGCGCCAGCAGCTTGGACCCGGGGAAGGGCGAGCAGTACTTC. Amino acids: CASSLDPGKGEQYF.

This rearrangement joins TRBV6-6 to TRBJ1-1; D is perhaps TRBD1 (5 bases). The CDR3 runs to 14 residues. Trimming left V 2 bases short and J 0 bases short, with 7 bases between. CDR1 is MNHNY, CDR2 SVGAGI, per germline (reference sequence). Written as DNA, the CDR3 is TGTGCCAGCAGTTACGCAGGGCTGAACACTGAAGCTTTCTTT. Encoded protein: CASSYAGLNTEAFF.

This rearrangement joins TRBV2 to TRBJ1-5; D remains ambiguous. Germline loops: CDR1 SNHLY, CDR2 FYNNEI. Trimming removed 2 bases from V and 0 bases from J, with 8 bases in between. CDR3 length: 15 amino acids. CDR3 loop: CASSEQVNSNQPQHF. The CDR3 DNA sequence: TGTGCCAGCAGTGAACAGGTTAATAGCAATCAGCCCCAGCATTTT.

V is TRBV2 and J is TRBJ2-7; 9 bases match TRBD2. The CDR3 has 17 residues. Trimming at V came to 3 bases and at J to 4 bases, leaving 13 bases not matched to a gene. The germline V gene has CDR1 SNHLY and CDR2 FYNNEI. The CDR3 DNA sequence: TGTGCCAGCAGTGAGGCCTTAGCGGGAGTGGGCCCGTACGAGCAGTACGTC. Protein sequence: CASSEALAGVGPYEQYV.